This is a list of T cell receptor beta chains from one sample in a study of blood T cell repertoires in COVID-19. Sequencing was performed with immunoSEQ multiplex PCR; in TCRdb, only in-frame clones are kept and a portion is missing. Counted here are roughly 390,000 clones, about 85% occurring once; the ten biggest clones make up 3% to 4.5%. Sequencing input: peripheral blood. These receptors were obtained from a young woman with acute or convalescent COVID-19. Each CDR3 is given with its conserved first and last residue. A D gene is named only where the DNA matches it firmly. Only some rows state a clone size, as once, few, many or a class for expanded clones.

>TRBD2|TRBJ2-2|few|TRBV4-1
CASSGGLARGELFF
TGCGCCAGCAGTGGGGGACTAGCTCGCGGGGAGCTGTTTTTT
>-|TRBJ2-5|-|TRBV5-6
CASSLEKTGEGETQYF
TGTGCCAGCAGCTTGGAAAAGACAGGGGAGGGAGAGACCCAGTACTTC
>-|TRBJ1-1|many|TRBV20-1
CSASIGGSTEAFF
TGCAGTGCTAGTATCGGGGGGAGCACTGAAGCTTTCTTT
>-|TRBJ1-1|-|TRBV27
CASSSWGRGTEAFF
TGTGCCAGCAGTTCTTGGGGGCGAGGAACTGAAGCTTTCTTT
>-|TRBJ2-2|-|TRBV19
CASSINGVSGELFF
TGTGCCAGTAGTATCAACGGGGTTTCCGGGGAGCTGTTTTTT
>-|TRBJ1-3|-|TRBV7-2
CASSTGSYSGNTIYF
TGTGCCAGCAGCACAGGGTCCTACTCTGGAAACACCATATATTTT
>-|TRBJ2-1|-|TRBV19
CASSGVFNEQFF
TGTGCCAGTTCGGGAGTTTTTAATGAGCAGTTCTTC
>TRBD1|TRBJ2-7|-|TRBV27
CASSSPRLWTGGSYEQYF
TGTGCCAGCAGTTCACCCCGACTTTGGACAGGCGGCTCCTACGAGCAGTACTTC
>-|TRBJ2-7|-|TRBV28
CASSPTGTYRDPKLLSYEQYF
TGTGCCAGCAGTCCGACGGGGACTTATCGAGACCCGAAGCTCCTCTCCTACGAGCAGTACTTC
>-|TRBJ1-1|-|TRBV28
CASKTGKGTEAFF
TGTGCCAGTAAAACAGGGAAGGGCACTGAAGCTTTCTTT
>-|TRBJ2-3|-|TRBV6-6
CASLGTQTQYF
TGTGCCAGCCTCGGGACTCAAACGCAGTATTTT
>TRBD2|TRBJ2-7|-|TRBV3-1/TRBV3-2
CASSRGLAGGENEQYF
TGTGCCAGCAGTCGAGGACTAGCGGGAGGCGAAAACGAGCAGTACTTC
>-|TRBJ2-3|-|TRBV18
CASSSSGAGALTFTDTQYF
TGTGCCAGCTCCTCTTCGGGAGCGGGCGCCCTTACTTTCACAGATACGCAGTATTTT
>TRBD2|TRBJ2-5|-|TRBV2
CASSELGGGQETQYF
TGTGCCAGCAGTGAACTCGGGGGGGGCCAAGAGACCCAGTACTTC
>-|TRBJ1-6|-|TRBV5-1
CASSVTRGAENSPLHF
TGCGCCAGCAGCGTAACCAGGGGTGCAGAGAATTCACCCCTCCACTTT
>TRBD1|TRBJ2-1|-|TRBV27
CASSLYSGTGINEQFF
TGTGCCAGCAGTTTATATTCGGGGACAGGGATCAATGAGCAGTTCTTC